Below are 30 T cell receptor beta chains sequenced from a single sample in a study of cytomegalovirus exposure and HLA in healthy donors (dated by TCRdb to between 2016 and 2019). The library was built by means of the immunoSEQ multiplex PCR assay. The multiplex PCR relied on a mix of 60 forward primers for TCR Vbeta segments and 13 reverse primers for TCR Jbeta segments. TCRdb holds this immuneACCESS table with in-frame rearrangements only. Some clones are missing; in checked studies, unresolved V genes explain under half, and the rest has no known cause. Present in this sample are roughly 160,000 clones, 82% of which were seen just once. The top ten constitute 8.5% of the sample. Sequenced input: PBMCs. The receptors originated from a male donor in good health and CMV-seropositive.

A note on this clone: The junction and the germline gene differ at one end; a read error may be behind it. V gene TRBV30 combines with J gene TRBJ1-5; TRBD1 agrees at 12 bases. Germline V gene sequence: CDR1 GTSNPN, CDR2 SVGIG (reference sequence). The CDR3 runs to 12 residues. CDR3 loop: CAWGTGGQRQHF. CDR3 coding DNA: TGTGCCTGGGGGACAGGGGGCCAGCGCCAGCATTTT.

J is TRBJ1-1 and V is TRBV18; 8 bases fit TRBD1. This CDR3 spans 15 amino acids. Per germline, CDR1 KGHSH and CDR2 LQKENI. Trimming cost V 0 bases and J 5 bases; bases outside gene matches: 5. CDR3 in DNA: TGTGCCAGCTCACCACCCAGGGGGCTCGGGACTGAAGCTTTCTTT. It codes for CASSPPRGLGTEAFF.

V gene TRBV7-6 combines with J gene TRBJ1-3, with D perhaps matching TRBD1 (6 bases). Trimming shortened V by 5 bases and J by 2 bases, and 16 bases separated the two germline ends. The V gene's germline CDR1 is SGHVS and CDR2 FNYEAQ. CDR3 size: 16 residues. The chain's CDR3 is CASSRGGGSAGNTIYF. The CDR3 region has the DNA TGTGCCAGCAGCCGAGGGGGAGGGAGCGCTGGAAACACCATATATTTT.

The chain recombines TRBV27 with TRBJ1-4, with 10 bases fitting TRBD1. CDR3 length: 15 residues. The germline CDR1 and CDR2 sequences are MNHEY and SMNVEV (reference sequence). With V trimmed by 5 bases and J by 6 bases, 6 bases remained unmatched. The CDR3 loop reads CASSRGQGTDEKLFF. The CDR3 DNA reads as TGTGCCAGCAGTCGGGGACAGGGGACGGATGAAAAACTGTTTTTT.

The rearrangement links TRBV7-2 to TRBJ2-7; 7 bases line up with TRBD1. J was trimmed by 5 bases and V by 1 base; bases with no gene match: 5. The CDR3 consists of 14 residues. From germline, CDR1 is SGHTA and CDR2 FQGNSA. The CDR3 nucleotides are TGTGCCAGCAGCTTAGTAGGCAGGGGGAACGAGCAGTACTTC. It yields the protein CASSLVGRGNEQYF.

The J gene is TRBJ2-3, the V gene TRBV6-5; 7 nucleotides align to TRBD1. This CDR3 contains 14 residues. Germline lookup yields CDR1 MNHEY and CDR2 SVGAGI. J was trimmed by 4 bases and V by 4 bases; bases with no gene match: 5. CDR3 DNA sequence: TGTGCCAGCAGTTTACGGCAGGGGGCAGATACGCAGTATTTT. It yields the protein CASSLRQGADTQYF.

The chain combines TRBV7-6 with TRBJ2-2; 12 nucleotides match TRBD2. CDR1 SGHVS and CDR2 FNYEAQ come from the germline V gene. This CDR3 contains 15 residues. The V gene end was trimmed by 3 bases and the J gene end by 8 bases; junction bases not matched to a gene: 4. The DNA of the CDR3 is TGTGCCAGCAGCTTGAGACTAGCGGGAGTAGGGGAGCTGTTTTTT. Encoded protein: CASSLRLAGVGELFF.

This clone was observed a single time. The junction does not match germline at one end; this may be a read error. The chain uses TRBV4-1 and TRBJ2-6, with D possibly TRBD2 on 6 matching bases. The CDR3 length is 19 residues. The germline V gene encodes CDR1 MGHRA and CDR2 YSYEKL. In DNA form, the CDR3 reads TGCGCCAGCAGCCAAGAGAAGGCGGGACGAGGCTCTGGGGCCAACGGCCTGACTTTC. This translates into CASSQEKAGRGSGANGLTF.

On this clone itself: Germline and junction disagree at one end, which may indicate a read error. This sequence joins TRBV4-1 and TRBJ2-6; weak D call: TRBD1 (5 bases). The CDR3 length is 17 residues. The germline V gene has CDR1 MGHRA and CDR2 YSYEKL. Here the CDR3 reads CASSLQQTSSGANGLTF. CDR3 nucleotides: TGCGCCAGCAGCTTACAGCAAACCTCCTCTGGGGCCAACGGCCTGACTTTC.

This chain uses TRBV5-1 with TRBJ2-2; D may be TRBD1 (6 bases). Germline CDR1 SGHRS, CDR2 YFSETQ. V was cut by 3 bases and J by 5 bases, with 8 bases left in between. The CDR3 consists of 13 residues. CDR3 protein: CASSSQGTGELFF. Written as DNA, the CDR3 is TGCGCCAGCAGCTCCCAGGGGACCGGGGAGCTGTTTTTT.

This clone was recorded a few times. The CDR3 nucleotides read TGTGCCAGCAGCTTACCAGGGACAGGGGGCAATGGCTACACCTTC. Its protein is CASSLPGTGGNGYTF. This chain joins TRBV11-2 and TRBJ1-2; 12 nucleotides line up with TRBD1. Germline V gene sequence: CDR1 SGHAT, CDR2 FQNNGV. This CDR3 has 15 amino acids. The J segment lost 6 bases and the V segment lost 2 bases, leaving 4 bases of the junction unmatched.

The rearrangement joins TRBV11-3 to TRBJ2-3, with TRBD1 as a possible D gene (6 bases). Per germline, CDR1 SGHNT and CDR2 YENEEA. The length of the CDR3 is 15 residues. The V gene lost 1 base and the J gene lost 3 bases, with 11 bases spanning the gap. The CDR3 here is CASSLGQGPTDTQYF. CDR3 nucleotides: TGTGCCAGCAGCTTAGGGCAGGGGCCGACAGATACGCAGTATTTT. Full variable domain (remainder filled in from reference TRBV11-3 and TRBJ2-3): EAGVVQSPRYKIIEKKQPVAFWCNPISGHNTLYWYLQNLGQGPELLIRYENEEAVDDSQLPKDRFSAERLKGVDSTLKIQPAELGDSAVYLCASSLGQGPTDTQYFGPGTRLTVL.

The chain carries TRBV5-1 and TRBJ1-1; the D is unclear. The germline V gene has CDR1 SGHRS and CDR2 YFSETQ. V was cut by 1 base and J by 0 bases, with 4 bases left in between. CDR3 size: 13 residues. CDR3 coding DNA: TGCGCCAGCAGCTTGTGGCTGAACACTGAAGCTTTCTTT. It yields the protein CASSLWLNTEAFF.

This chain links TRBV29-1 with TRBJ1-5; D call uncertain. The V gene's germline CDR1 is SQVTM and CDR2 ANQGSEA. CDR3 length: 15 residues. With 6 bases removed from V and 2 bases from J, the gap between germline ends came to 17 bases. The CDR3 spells CSVTEGPGGNQPQHF. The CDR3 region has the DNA TGCAGCGTAACGGAAGGGCCGGGAGGCAATCAGCCCCAGCATTTT.

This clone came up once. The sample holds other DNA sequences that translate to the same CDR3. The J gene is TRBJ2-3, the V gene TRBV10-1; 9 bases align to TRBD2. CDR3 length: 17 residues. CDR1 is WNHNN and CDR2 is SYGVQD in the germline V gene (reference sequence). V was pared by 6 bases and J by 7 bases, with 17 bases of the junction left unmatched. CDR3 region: CASSGVSGRQSVNTQYF. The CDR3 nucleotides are TGCGCCAGCAGCGGGGTTAGCGGGAGACAATCTGTAAATACGCAGTATTTT.

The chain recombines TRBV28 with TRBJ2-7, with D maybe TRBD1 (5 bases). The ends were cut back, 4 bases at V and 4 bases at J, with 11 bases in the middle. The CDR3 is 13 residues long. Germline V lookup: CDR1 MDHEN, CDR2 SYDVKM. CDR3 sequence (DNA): TGTGCCAGCAGTTCCAGGGAATCGTACGAGCAGTACTTC. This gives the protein CASSSRESYEQYF.

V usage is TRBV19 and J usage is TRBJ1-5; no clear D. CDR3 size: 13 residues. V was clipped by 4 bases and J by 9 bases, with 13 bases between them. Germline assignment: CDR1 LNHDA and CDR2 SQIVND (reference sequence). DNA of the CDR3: TGTGCCAGTAGTACCCTTACTTCTTGGCCCCAGCATTTT. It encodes CASSTLTSWPQHF. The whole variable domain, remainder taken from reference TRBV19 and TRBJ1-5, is DGGITQSPKYLFRKEGQNVTLSCEQNLNHDAMYWYRQDPGQGLRLIYYSQIVNDFQKGDIAEGYSVSREKKESFPLTVTSAQKNPTAFYLCASSTLTSWPQHFGDGTRLSIL.

CDR3 sequence reads: CATSRYTSGRWYEQYF. Written as DNA, the CDR3 is TGTGCCACCAGCAGATACACTAGCGGGAGGTGGTACGAGCAGTACTTC. The chain employs TRBV15 and TRBJ2-7; TRBD2 matches 12 bases. Germline CDR1 LNHNV, CDR2 YYDKDF (reference sequence). V was clipped by 2 bases and J by 4 bases; unmatched bases: 6. This CDR3 is built from 16 residues.

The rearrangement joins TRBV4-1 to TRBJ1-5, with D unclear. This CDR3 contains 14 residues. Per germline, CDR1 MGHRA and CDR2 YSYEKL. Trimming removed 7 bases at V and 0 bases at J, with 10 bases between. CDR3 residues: CASKPADSNQPQHF. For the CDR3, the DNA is TGCGCCAGCAAGCCTGCGGATAGCAATCAGCCCCAGCATTTT.

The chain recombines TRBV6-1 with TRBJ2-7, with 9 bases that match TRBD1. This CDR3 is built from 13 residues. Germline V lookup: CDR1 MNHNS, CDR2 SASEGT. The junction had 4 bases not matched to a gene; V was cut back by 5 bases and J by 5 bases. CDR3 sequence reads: CASSHRGHNEQYF. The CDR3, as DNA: TGTGCCAGCAGTCACAGGGGGCACAACGAGCAGTACTTC.

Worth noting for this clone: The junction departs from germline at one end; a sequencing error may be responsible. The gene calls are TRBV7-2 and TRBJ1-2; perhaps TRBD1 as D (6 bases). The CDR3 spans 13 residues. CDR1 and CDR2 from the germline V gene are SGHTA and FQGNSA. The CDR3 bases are TGTGCCAGCAGCACCGGACAGTCCTATGGCTACACTTTC. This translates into CASSTGQSYGYTF.

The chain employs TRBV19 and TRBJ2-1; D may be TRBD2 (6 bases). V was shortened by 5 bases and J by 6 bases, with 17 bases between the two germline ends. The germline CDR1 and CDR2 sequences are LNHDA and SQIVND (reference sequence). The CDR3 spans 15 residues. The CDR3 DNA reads TGTGCCAGTAGTCCTCGGGAGATCAGAGCCAATGAGCAGTTCTTC. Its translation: CASSPREIRANEQFF.

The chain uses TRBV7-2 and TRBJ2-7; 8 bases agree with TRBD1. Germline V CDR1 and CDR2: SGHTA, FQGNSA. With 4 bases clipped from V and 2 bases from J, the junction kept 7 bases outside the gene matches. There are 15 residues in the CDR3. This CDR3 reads CASSSTRQGTYEQYF. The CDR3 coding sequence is TGTGCCAGCAGCTCCACTAGACAGGGGACCTACGAGCAGTACTTC.

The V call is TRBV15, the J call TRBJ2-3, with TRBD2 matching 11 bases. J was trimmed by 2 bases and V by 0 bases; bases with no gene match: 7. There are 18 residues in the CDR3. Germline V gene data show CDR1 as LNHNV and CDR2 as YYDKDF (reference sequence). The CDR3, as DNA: TGTGCCACCAGCAGAGAAGGAAGACTAGCGGGGACCACAGATACGCAGTATTTT. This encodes CATSREGRLAGTTDTQYF.

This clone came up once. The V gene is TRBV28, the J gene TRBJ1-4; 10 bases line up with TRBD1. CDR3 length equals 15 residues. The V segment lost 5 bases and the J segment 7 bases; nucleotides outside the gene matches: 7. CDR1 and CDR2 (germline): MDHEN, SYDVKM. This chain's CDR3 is CASSRGDRGAEKLFF. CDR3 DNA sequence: TGTGCCAGCAGTCGAGGGGACAGGGGCGCTGAAAAACTGTTTTTT.

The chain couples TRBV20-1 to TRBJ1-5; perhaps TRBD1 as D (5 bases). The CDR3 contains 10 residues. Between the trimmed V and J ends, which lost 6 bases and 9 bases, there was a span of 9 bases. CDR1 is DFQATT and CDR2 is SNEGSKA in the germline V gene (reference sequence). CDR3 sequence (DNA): TGCAGTGCCCGGGGGGGGCCCCAGCATTTT. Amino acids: CSARGGPQHF.

As DNA, the CDR3 is TGTGCCAGCAGCAAGAGGTCGAGCTCCTACAATGAGCAGTTCTTC. It translates to CASSKRSSSYNEQFF. The rearrangement joins TRBV9 to TRBJ2-1; D is unclear. The CDR3 has 15 amino acids. Trimming shortened V by 4 bases and J by 0 bases, and 11 bases separated the two germline ends. The germline CDR1 and CDR2 sequences are SGDLS and YYNGEE.

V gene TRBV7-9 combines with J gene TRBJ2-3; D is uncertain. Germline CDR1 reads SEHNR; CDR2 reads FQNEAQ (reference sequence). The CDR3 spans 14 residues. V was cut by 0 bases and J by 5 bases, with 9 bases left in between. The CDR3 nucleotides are TGTGCCAGCAGCTTAGCAGACGGCGGAGATACGCAGTATTTT. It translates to CASSLADGGDTQYF.

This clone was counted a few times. CDR3 DNA: TGTGCCAGCAGTTACCCACTAGCGGGAAGGACCTACGAGCAGTACTTC. Amino acid sequence: CASSYPLAGRTYEQYF. This rearrangement joins TRBV6-6 to TRBJ2-7; 10 bases are a match to TRBD2. The CDR3 consists of 16 residues. In germline, CDR1 is MNHNY, CDR2 SVGAGI (reference sequence). V shed 2 bases, J shed 2 bases, and the junction held 6 bases outside the gene matches.

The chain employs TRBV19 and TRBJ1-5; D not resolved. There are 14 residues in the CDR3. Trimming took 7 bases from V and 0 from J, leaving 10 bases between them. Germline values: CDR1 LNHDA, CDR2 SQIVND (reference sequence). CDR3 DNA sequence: TGTGCCAGTAAACAAAATCCTAGCAATCAGCCCCAGCATTTT. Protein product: CASKQNPSNQPQHF.